The text below deals with one T cell receptor beta chain. Its antigen is as yet unknown. As to treatment: oral pan-JAK inhibitor, 5-10 mg twice daily. This sample is part of a study of CD8+ T cells in alopecia areata. Study findings and constraints: Scalp clonality decreased significantly with tofacitinib, and so did expanded CD8+ clones among the top 100.

Sequencing relied on a cDNA template that was reverse transcribed from extracted RNA. The table came from immunoSEQ multiplex PCR; TCRdb's copy has only in-frame clones and leaves some out. The data contain about 100,000 clones, 84% of them singletons. The CDR3 totals 16 residues. In germline, CDR1 is PRHDT, CDR2 FYEKMQ (reference sequence). The V end lost 5 bases, the J end lost 1 base, and 18 bases lay between the germline ends. The material was CD8+ T cells sorted from blood, obtained at week 24, from a patient treated with tofacitinib. The chain has TRBV13 and TRBJ2-7; TRBD2 might be the D (6 bases). This receptor was obtained from a human donor with alopecia areata. DNA of the CDR3: TGTGCCAGCAGCCCTTCTGGCGGGGCATTATCCTACGAGCAGTACTTC. It yields the protein CASSPSGGALSYEQYF.